Detailed here is one TCR beta chain. Antigen: not known. These data originate in a study of OX40 agonist ivuxolimab in advanced cancers. Findings of the study overall: Low normalized T-cell clonal expansion was additionally recorded for some nonresponders.

Clones were read by immunoSEQ multiplex PCR, and TCRdb kept only the in-frame ones, dropping some. The sample lists 37,000 or so clones, roughly 87% seen once, with around 20% in the top ten. The germline V and J ends were trimmed by 0 bases and 0 bases, with 12 bases remaining between them. Germline values: CDR1 ENHRY, CDR2 SYGVKD. The CDR3 consists of 17 residues. The sample consisted of CD4+ or CD8+ T cells sorted from blood, taken in a trial of the OX40 agonist ivuxolimab. The TCR originated in an adult with an advanced solid tumor such as melanoma, head and neck, liver or kidney cancer. V is TRBV10-3 and J is TRBJ2-4; D remains ambiguous. The CDR3, as DNA: TGTGCCATCAGTGAGTCGAAACATATGTTAGCCAAAAACATTCAGTACTTC. It specifies CAISESKHMLAKNIQYF.